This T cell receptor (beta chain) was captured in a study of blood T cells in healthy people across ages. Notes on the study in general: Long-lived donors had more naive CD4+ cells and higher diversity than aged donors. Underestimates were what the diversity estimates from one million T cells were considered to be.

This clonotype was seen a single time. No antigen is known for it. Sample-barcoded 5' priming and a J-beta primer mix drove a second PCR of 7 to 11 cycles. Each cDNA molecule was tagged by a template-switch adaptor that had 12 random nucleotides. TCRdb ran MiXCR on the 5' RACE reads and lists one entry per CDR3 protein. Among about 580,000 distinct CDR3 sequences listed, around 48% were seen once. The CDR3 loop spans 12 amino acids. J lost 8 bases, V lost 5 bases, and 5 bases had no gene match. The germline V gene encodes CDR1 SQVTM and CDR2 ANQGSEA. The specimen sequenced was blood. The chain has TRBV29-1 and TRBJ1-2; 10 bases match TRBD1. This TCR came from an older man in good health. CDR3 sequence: CSVPRTGGGYTF. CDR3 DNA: TGCAGCGTTCCACGGACAGGGGGAGGCTACACCTTC.